This T cell receptor (beta chain) emerged from a study of PD-L1 blockade in urothelial cancer. Turning to the study itself: Most patients, twenty-five of 29, were males with bladder-origin cancer.

There are 13 residues in the CDR3. Trimming removed 4 bases at V and 6 bases at J, with 13 bases between. Germline CDR1 reads SGDLS; CDR2 reads YYNGEE. Time point meaning: pretreatment peripheral blood. Measured with immunoSEQ multiplex PCR; TCRdb has only the in-frame clones, and not every one. This sample has 40,000 to 55,000 clones, with around nine tenths found just once. Sequenced here: PBMCs, sampled around atezolizumab (anti-PD-L1) treatment. This chain joins TRBV9 and TRBJ1-2, with a weak D call TRBD1 (5 bases). The clonotype comes from a donor at least 40 years old with urothelial cancer. The CDR3 DNA reads as TGTGCCAGCAGCCCGCGGGACCCCAATGGCTACACCTTC. This gives the protein CASSPRDPNGYTF.